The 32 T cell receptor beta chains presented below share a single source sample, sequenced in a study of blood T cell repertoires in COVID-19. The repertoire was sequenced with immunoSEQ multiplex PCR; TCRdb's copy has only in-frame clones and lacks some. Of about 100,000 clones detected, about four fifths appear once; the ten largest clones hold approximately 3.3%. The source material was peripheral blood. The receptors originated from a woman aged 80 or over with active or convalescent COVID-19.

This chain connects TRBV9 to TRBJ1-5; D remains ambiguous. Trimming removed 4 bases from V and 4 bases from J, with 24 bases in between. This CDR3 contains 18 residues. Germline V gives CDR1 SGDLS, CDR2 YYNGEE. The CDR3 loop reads CASSTHGAPRPSNQPQHF. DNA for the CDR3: TGTGCCAGCAGCACGCATGGTGCCCCCAGGCCCTCTAATCAGCCCCAGCATTTT.

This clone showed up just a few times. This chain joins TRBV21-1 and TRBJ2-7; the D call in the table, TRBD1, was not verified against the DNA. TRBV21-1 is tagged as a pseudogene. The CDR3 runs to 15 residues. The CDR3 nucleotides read TGTGCCAGCAGCCTCCGGGCGTTAGGGGCCTACGAGCAGTACTTC. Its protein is CASSLRALGAYEQYF.

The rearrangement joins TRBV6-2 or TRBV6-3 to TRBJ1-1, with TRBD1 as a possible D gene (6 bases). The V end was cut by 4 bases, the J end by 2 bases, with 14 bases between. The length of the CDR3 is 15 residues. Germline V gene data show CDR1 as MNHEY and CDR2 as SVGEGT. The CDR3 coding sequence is TGTGCCAGCAGTTCTGGGGGGGCGTTAAACACTGAAGCTTTCTTT. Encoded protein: CASSSGGALNTEAFF.

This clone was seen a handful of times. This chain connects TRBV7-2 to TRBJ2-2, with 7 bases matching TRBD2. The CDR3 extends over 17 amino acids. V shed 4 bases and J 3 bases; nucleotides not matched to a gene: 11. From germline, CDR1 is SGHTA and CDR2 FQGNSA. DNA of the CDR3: TGTGCCAGCAGCTCCCTGGGGGGGTCCGTATACACCGGGGAGCTGTTTTTT. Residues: CASSSLGGSVYTGELFF.

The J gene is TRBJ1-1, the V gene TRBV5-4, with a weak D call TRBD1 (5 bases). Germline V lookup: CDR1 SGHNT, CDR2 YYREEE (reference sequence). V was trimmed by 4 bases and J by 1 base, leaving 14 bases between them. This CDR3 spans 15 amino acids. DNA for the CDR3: TGTGCCAGCAGCCCTGGCGGGACGGAGAACACTGAAGCTTTCTTT. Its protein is CASSPGGTENTEAFF.

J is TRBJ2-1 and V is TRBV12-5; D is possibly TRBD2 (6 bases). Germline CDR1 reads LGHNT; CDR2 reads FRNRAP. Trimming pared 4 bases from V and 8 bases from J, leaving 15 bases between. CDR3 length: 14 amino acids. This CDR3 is CASGSGLLGDEQFF. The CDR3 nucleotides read TGTGCTAGTGGTTCGGGACTTCTGGGCGATGAGCAGTTCTTC.

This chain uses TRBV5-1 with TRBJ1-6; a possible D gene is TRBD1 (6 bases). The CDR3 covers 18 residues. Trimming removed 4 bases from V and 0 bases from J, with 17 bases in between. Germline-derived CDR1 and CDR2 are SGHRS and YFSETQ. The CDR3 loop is CASSVQGTLSSYNSPLHF. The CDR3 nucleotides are TGCGCCAGCAGCGTACAGGGAACTCTAAGCTCCTATAATTCACCCCTCCACTTT.

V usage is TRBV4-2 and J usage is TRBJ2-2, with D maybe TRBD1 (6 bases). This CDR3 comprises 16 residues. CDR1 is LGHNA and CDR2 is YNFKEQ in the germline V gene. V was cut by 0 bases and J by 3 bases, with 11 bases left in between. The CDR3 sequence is CASSQEGRGDTGELFF. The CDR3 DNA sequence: TGTGCCAGCAGCCAAGAGGGCAGGGGAGACACCGGGGAGCTGTTTTTT.

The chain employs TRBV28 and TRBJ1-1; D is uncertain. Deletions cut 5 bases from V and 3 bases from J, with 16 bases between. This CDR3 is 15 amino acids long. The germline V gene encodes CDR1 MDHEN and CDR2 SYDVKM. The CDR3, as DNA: TGTGCCAGCAGTCTCGGAGGGAGGCGCTACACTGAAGCTTTCTTT. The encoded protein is CASSLGGRRYTEAFF.

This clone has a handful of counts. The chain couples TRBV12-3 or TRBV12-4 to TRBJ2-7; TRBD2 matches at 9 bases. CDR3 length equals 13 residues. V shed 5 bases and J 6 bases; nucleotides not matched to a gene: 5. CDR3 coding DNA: TGTGCCAGCAGTGGGGGACTAGCAACCGAGCAGTACTTC. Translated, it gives CASSGGLATEQYF.

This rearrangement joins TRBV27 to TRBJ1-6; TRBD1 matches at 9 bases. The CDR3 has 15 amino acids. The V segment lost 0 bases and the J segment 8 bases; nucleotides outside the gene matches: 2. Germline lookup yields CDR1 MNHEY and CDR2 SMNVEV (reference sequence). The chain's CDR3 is CASSLSTGGDSPLHF. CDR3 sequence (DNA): TGTGCCAGCAGTTTATCTACAGGGGGCGATTCACCCCTCCACTTT.

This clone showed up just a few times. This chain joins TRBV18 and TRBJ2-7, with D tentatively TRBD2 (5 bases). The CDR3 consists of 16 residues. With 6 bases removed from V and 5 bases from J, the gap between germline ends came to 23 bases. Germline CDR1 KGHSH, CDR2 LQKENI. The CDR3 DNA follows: TGTGCCAGCTCCCCCGGGAAAAAATACCCTACTAACGAGCAGTACTTC. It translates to CASSPGKKYPTNEQYF.

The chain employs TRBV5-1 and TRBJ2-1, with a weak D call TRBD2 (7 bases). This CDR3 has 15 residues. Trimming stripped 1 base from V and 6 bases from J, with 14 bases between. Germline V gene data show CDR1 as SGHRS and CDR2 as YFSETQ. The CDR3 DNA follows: TGCGCCAGCAGCTTGTCCCCGGGGGGCATCAATGAGCAGTTCTTC. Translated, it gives CASSLSPGGINEQFF. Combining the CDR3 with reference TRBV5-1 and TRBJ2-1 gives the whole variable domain KAGVTQTPRYLIKTRGQQVTLSCSPISGHRSVSWYQQTPGQGLQFLFEYFSETQRNKGNFPGRFSGRQFSNSRSEMNVSTLELGDSALYLCASSLSPGGINEQFFGPGTRLTVL.

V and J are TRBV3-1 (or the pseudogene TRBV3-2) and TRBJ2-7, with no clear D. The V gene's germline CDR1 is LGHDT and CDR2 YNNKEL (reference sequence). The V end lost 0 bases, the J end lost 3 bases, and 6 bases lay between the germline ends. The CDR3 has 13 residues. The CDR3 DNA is TGTGCCAGCAGCCAAGATAACGGCTACGAGCAGTACTTC. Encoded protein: CASSQDNGYEQYF.

Written as DNA, the CDR3 is TGTGCCAGCAGACCTCCTTCCGGGACTAGCAAGGCCGGGGAGCTGTTTTTT. Its protein is CASRPPSGTSKAGELFF. The chain combines TRBV3-1 (or the pseudogene TRBV3-2) with TRBJ2-2; 9 nucleotides match TRBD2. V was clipped by 6 bases and J by 6 bases; unmatched bases: 14. CDR3 size: 17 residues. Germline V gene lookup returns CDR1 LGHDT and CDR2 YNNKEL (reference sequence).

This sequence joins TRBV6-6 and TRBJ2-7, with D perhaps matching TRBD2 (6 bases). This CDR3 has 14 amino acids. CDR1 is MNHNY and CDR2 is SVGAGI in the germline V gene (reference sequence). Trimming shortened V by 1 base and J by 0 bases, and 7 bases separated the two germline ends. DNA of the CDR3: TGTGCCAGCAGTTACTGGGGAGGCTCCTACGAGCAGTACTTC. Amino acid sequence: CASSYWGGSYEQYF.

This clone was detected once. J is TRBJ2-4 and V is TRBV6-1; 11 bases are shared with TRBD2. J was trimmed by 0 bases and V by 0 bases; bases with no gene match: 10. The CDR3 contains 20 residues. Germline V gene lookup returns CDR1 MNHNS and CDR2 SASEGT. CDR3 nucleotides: TGTGCCAGCAGTGAAGCGCCTAGCGGGGGGACTTCCCTAGCCAAAAACATTCAGTACTTC. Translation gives CASSEAPSGGTSLAKNIQYF.

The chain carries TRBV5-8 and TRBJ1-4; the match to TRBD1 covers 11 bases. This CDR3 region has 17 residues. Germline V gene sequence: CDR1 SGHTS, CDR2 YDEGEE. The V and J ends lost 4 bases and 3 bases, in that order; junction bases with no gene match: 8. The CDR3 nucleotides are TGTGCCAGCAGCACAGGACAGGGGGCACATGCTAATGAAAAACTGTTTTTT. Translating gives CASSTGQGAHANEKLFF. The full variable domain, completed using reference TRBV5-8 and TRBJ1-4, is EAGVTQSPTHLIKTRGQQATLRCSPISGHTSVYWYQQALGLGLQFLLWYDEGEERNRGNFPPRFSGRQFPNYSSELNVNALELEDSALYLCASSTGQGAHANEKLFFGSGTQLSVL.

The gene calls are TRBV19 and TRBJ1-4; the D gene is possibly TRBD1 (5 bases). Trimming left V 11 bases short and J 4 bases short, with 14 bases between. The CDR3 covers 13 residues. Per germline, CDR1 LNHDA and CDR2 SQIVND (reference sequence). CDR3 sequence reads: CAVKGQGNEKLFF. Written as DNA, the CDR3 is TGTGCCGTTAAGGGGCAGGGTAATGAAAAACTGTTTTTT.

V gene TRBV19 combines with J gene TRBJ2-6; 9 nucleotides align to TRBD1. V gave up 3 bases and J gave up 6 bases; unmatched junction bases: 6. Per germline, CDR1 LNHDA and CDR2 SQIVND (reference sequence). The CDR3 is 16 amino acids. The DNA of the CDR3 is TGTGCCAGTAGTATCGTTACAGGGGGCCCGGCCAACGTCCTGACTTTC. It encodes CASSIVTGGPANVLTF. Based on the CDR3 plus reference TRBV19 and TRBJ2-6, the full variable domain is DGGITQSPKYLFRKEGQNVTLSCEQNLNHDAMYWYRQDPGQGLRLIYYSQIVNDFQKGDIAEGYSVSREKKESFPLTVTSAQKNPTAFYLCASSIVTGGPANVLTFGAGSRLTVL.

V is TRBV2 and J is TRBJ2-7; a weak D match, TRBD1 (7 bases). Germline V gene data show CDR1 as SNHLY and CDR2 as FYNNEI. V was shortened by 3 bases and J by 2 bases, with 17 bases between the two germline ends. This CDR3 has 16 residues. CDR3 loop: CASSDGGTASTYEQYF. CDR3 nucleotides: TGTGCCAGCAGTGATGGGGGGACAGCTTCAACCTACGAGCAGTACTTC. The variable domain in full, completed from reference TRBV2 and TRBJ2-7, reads EPEVTQTPSHQVTQMGQEVILRCVPISNHLYFYWYRQILGQKVEFLVSFYNNEISEKSEIFDDQFSVERPDGSNFTLKIRSTKLEDSAMYFCASSDGGTASTYEQYFGPGTRLTVT.

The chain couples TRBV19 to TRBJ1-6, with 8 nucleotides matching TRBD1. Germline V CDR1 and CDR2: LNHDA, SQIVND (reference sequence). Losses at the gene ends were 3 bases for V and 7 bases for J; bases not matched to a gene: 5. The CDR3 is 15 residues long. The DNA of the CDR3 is TGTGCCAGTAGTATTTTCCCAGGGGGCAATTCACCCCTCCACTTT. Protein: CASSIFPGGNSPLHF.

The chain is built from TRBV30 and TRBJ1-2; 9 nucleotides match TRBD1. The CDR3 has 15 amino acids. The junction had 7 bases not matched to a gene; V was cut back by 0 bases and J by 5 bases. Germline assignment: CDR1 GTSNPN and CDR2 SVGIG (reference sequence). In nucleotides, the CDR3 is TGTGCCTGGAGTGTACTGGACAGGGGATGGTATGGCTACACCTTC. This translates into CAWSVLDRGWYGYTF.

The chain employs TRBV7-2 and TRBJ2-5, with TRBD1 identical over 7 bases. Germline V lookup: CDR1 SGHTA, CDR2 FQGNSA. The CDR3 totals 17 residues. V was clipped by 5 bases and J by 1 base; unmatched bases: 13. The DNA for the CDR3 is TGTGCCAGCAGCCATCCTTTGGGACAGCTACTCCAAGAGACCCAGTACTTC. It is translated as CASSHPLGQLLQETQYF.

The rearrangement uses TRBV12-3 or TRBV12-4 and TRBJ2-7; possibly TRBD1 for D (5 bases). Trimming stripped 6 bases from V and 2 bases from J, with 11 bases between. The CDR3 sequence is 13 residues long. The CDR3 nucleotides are TGTGCCAGCAGCGCAGGGTCCCCCTACGAGCAGTACTTC. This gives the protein CASSAGSPYEQYF.

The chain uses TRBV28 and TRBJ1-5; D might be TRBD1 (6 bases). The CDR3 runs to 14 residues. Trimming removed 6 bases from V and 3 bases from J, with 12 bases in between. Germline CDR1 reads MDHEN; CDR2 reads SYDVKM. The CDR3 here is CASRPGTPNQPQHF. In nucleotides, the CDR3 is TGTGCCAGCAGACCCGGGACACCCAATCAGCCCCAGCATTTT.

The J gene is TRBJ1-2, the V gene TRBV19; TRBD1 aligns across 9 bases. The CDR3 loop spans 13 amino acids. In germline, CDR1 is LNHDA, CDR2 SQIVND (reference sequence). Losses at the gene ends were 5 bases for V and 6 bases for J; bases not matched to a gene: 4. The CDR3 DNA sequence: TGTGCCAGTAGTGGACAGGGGTGGGATGGCTACACCTTC. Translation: CASSGQGWDGYTF.

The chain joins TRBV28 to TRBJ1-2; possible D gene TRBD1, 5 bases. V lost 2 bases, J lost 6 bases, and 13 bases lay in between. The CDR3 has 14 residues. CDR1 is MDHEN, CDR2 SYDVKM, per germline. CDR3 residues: CASSLVLQVDGYTF. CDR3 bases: TGTGCCAGCAGTTTAGTTCTACAGGTCGATGGCTACACCTTC.

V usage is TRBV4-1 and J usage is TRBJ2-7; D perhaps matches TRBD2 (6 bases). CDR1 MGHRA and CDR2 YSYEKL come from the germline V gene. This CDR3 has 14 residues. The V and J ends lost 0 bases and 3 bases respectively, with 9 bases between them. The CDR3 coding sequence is TGCGCCAGCAGCCAAGAAGTCGGGGGCTACGAGCAGTACTTC. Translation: CASSQEVGGYEQYF.

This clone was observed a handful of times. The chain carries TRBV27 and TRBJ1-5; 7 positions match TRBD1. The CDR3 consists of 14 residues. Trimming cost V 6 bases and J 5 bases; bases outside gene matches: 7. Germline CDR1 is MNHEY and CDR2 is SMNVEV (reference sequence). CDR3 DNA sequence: TGTGCCAGCAGGCATATCACAGGGGATCAGCCCCAGCATTTT. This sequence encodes CASRHITGDQPQHF.

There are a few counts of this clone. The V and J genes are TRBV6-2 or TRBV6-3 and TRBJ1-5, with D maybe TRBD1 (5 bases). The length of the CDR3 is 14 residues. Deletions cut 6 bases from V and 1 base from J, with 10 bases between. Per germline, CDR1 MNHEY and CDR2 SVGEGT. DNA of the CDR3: TGTGCCAGCAGCCCGGGACTGAGCAATCAGCCCCAGCATTTT. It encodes CASSPGLSNQPQHF.

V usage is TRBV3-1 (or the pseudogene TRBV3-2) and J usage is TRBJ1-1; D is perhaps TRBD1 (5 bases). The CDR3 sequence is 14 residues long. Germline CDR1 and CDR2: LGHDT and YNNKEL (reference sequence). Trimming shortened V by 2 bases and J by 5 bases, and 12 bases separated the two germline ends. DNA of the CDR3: TGTGCCAGCAGCCAAAGTGGGGGGGGGACTGAAGCTTTCTTT. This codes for CASSQSGGGTEAFF.